These 5 T cell receptor beta chains were all obtained from the same sample, sequenced in a study of read filtering for tumor transcriptome and immune sequencing. From about 400 ng of RNA, a library with molecular barcoded alpha/delta and beta/gamma adaptors was made. TCRdb itself ran the reads through MiXCR, one entry per CDR3 protein. The sample comprises around 140,000 distinct CDR3 sequences, around 14% of which are singletons, and about 8.6% rests with the top ten. The sample was a population of CD138-negative cells sorted from bone marrow. The receptors shown here come from a donor aged 40 or older with multiple myeloma.

The sample holds many counts of this clonotype. This chain joins TRBV29-1 and TRBJ2-1; 12 nucleotides align to TRBD2. CDR1 is SQVTM, CDR2 ANQGSEA, per germline. This CDR3 region has 17 residues. V was pared by 7 bases and J by 0 bases, with 10 bases of the junction left unmatched. In DNA form, the CDR3 reads TGCAGCGCCCGGACCTTGACTAGCGGGAGCTCCTACAATGAGCAGTTCTTC. This translates into CSARTLTSGSSYNEQFF.

This clonotype was observed at least ten times. The chain uses TRBV20-1 and TRBJ2-3, with D unresolved. V lost 3 bases and J 8 bases, leaving 9 bases between the germline ends. Germline assignment: CDR1 DFQATT and CDR2 SNEGSKA (reference sequence). This CDR3 comprises 11 residues. CDR3 nucleotide sequence: TGCAGTGCTAGGACTGGCGGTACGCAGTATTTT. Its protein product is CSARTGGTQYF.

In its sample, this clonotype was seen a few times. V gene TRBV13 combines with J gene TRBJ2-2; perhaps TRBD2 as D (6 bases). Deletions cut 5 bases from V and 3 bases from J, with 16 bases between. The CDR3 length is 16 residues. Germline V lookup: CDR1 PRHDT, CDR2 FYEKMQ (reference sequence). This chain's CDR3 is CASSTAGTSYTGELFF. The CDR3, as DNA: TGTGCCAGCAGCACCGCCGGGACTTCTTACACCGGGGAGCTGTTTTTT.

This clonotype occurred many times. This chain connects TRBV6-5 to TRBJ1-4; D ambiguous. CDR3 length: 13 amino acids. V was trimmed by 6 bases and J by 14 bases, leaving 19 bases between them. Germline assignment: CDR1 MNHEY and CDR2 SVGAGI. In DNA form, the CDR3 reads TGTGCCAGCAGCGTTAACGCCCGCCAGGTTCTGTTTTTT. Translating it yields CASSVNARQVLFF.

This clonotype was observed many times. The chain combines TRBV25-1 with TRBJ1-1; 9 bases are a match to TRBD1. Germline trimming cut 6 bases from V and 4 bases from J; bases unmatched to any gene: 3. CDR3 size: 13 residues. Germline V gene sequence: CDR1 MGHDK, CDR2 SYGVNS. The CDR3 loop reads CASRDRGFTEAFF. The CDR3 DNA sequence: TGTGCCAGCAGGGACAGGGGATTCACTGAAGCTTTCTTT. Combining the CDR3 with reference TRBV25-1 and TRBJ1-1 gives the whole variable domain EADIYQTPRYLVIGTGKKITLECSQTMGHDKMYWYQQDPGMELHLIHYSYGVNSTEKGDLSSESTVSRIRTEHFPLTLESARPSHTSQYLCASRDRGFTEAFFGQGTRLTVV.